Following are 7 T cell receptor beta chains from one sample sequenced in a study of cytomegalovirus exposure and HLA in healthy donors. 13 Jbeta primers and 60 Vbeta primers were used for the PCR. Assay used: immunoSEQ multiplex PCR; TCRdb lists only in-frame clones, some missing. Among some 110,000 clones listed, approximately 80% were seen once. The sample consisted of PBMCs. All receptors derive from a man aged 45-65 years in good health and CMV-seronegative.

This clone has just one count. The CDR3 DNA reads as TGTGCCAGCAGTTACGGACAGGGGAGCTCCTACAATGAGCAGTTCTTC. This translates into CASSYGQGSSYNEQFF. The genes are TRBV6-6 and TRBJ2-1, with 9 bases fitting TRBD1. CDR1 MNHNY and CDR2 SVGAGI come from the germline V gene (reference sequence). This CDR3 region has 16 residues. V dropped 2 bases and J dropped 0; count of bases not matched to a gene: 2.

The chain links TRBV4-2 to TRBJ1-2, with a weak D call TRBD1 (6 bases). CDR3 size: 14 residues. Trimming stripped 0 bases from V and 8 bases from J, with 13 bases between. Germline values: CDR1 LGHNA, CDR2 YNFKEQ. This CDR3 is CASSQDGTSLGYTF. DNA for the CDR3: TGTGCCAGCAGCCAAGACGGGACATCCCTCGGCTACACCTTC.

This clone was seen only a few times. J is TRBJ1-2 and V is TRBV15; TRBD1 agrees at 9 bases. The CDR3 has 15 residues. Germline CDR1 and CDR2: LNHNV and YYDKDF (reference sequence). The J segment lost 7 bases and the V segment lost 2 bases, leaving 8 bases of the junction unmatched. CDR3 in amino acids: CATSRTTGGWAGYTF. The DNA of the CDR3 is TGTGCCACCAGCAGAACTACAGGGGGCTGGGCTGGCTACACCTTC.

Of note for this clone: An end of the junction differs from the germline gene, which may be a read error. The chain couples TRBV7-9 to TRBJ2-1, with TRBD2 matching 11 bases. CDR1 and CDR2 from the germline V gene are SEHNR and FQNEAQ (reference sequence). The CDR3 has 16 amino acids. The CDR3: CSSSLGTSGGYNEQFF. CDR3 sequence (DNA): TGTTCCAGCAGCTTAGGCACTAGCGGGGGTTACAATGAGCAGTTCTTC.

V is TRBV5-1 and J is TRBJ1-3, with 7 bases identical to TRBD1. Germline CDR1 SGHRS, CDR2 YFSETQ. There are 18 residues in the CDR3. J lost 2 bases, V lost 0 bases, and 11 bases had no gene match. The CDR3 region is CASSLDPPDRAAGNTIYF. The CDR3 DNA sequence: TGCGCCAGCAGCTTGGACCCCCCCGACAGGGCCGCTGGAAACACCATATATTTT.

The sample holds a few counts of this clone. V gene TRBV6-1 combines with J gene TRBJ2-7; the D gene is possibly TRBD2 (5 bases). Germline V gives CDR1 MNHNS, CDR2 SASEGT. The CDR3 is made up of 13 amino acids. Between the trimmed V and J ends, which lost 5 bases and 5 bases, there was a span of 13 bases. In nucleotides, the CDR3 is TGTGCCAGCAGTATCTCGAGCGGCGACGAGCAGTACGTC. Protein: CASSISSGDEQYV.

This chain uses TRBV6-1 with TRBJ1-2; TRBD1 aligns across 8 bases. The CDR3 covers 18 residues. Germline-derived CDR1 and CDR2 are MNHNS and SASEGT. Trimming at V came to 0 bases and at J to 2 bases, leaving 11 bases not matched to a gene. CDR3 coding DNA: TGTGCCAGCAGTGAAGCAGGGTGGGGACAGGTTAAAAACTATGGCTACACCTTC. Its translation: CASSEAGWGQVKNYGYTF.